This entry features one TCR beta chain sequence. What it recognizes is unknown. The CDR3 consists of 17 residues. CDR1 MGHRA and CDR2 YSYEKL come from the germline V gene. V shed 0 bases, J shed 5 bases, and the junction held 9 bases outside the gene matches. The data belong to a study of cytomegalovirus exposure and HLA in healthy donors. Across the study: Approximately 200 million T cells yielded under 130 million unique TCR beta sequences in earlier analysis. Most genotyped donors, 65% to 85% of more than 300, had Caucasian-associated genetic ancestry.

In the PCR, 60 Vbeta and 13 Jbeta primers were used. Libraries were prepared by immunoSEQ multiplex PCR; TCRdb keeps only in-frame clonotypes and omits some of them. The table lists under 60,000 clones, approximately 84% of them singletons. Study-level findings and limits: A later examination showed that TCR association rates differed by HLA locus, with DRB1 most and HLA-C fewest.

The sequencing sample was made of PBMCs. The chain combines TRBV4-1 with TRBJ2-1; 8 bases map to TRBD2. The origin of this receptor is a man aged 50-60 years in good health and CMV-seronegative. CDR3 coding DNA: TGCGCCAGCAGCCAAGATCAGGCGGGAGGTAGCCACAATGAGCAGTTCTTC. It is translated as CASSQDQAGGSHNEQFF.